What follows describes a single T cell receptor (beta chain). This specimen comes from a study of blood T cell repertoires in COVID-19. This table comes from immunoSEQ multiplex PCR, and its TCRdb copy is limited to in-frame clones, with some not included. The repertoire includes 110,000 or so clones, less than 85% of them detected once, and 15% to 20% sits in the top ten. V gave up 5 bases and J gave up 5 bases; unmatched junction bases: 14. The CDR3 runs 17 residues. CDR1 is MNHEY and CDR2 is SMNVEV in the germline V gene (reference sequence). Specimen: peripheral blood. This chain joins TRBV27 and TRBJ1-4, with 7 bases that match TRBD1. This sequence originates from a woman in her fifties or sixties with acute or convalescent COVID-19. The CDR3 DNA follows: TGTGCCAGCAGTCCCGGGACAGCTAGTAGTTTCAATGAAAAACTGTTTTTT. Its protein is CASSPGTASSFNEKLFF.